This T cell receptor (beta chain) was sequenced for a study of shared clonotypes between healthy human individuals. For the study at large: CD4 naive and memory got three plates each, CD8 naive two, CD8 memory one. Whole-study findings and limits: Clonotype sharing among donors was thought likely to change with sequencing depth.

The CDR3 consists of 16 residues. J gave up 1 base and V 6 bases, and 10 bases lay outside the gene matches. Germline CDR1 and CDR2: SQVTM and ANQGSEA. Naive CD8 isolation took CD45RO-negative cells positively selected for CCR7 and excluded terminally differentiated effector memory CD45RA+ cells. Adult donors, all healthy and HIV-negative, had no recent acute infections or vaccinations. To note about this clone: As yet, its antigen is unknown.

Template for every sorted-subset replicate PCR totaled approximately 200 ng DNA, roughly 30,000 T cell genomes. The table came from immunoSEQ multiplex PCR; TCRdb's copy has only in-frame clones and leaves some out. The table shows some 1,900,000 clones, with about 95% occurring only once. Sequencing input: naive CD8+ T cells sorted from blood. The V and J genes are TRBV29-1 and TRBJ2-1, with 9 bases identical to TRBD2. This receptor was identified in a man in his late teens or twenties in good health. CDR3 sequence: CSVPLFTSGSYNEQFF. CDR3 coding DNA: TGCAGCGTCCCCCTTTTTACTAGCGGGTCCTACAATGAGCAGTTCTTC.